A single sample gave rise to the 19 T cell receptor beta chains below, sequenced in a study of blood T cell repertoires in COVID-19. TCRdb's table, derived via immunoSEQ multiplex PCR, lists solely in-frame clones and lacks some. Found here are 200,000 to 250,000 clones, 70% to 90% of them singletons; the top ten hold around 2.2%. Material: peripheral blood. The receptors originated from a man aged 25 to 40 who had recovered from COVID-19.

The V and J genes are TRBV10-2 and TRBJ2-5, with TRBD2 matching 13 bases. The V segment lost 10 bases and the J segment 5 bases; nucleotides outside the gene matches: 7. The CDR3 loop spans 14 amino acids. Germline V gene sequence: CDR1 WSHSY, CDR2 SAAADI. In DNA form, the CDR3 reads TGCGCCACCCGACTAGCGGGGGGCGGGGAGACCCAGTACTTC. Its translation is CATRLAGGGETQYF.

This rearrangement joins TRBV27 to TRBJ1-2; the match to TRBD1 covers 7 bases. Germline V lookup: CDR1 MNHEY, CDR2 SMNVEV (reference sequence). CDR3 length: 15 amino acids. Trimming at V came to 6 bases and at J to 4 bases, leaving 11 bases not matched to a gene. DNA of the CDR3: TGTGCCAGCAGCCCAACCACAGGGGCCTTCTATGGCTACACCTTC. Translated, it gives CASSPTTGAFYGYTF.

This clone was seen a single time. J is TRBJ2-3 and V is TRBV29-1; 11 bases fit TRBD2. Unmatched junction bases numbered 6, after V lost 4 bases and J lost 6 bases. CDR1 and CDR2 from the germline V gene are SQVTM and ANQGSEA. This CDR3 has 14 amino acids. The CDR3: CSVGIAGGPDTQYF. The CDR3 DNA is TGCAGCGTTGGTATAGCGGGGGGGCCTGATACGCAGTATTTT.

A few counts support this clone. The gene calls are TRBV7-2 and TRBJ1-1; TRBD1 aligns across 9 bases. Germline CDR1 and CDR2: SGHTA and FQGNSA. V shed 5 bases, J shed 2 bases, and the junction held 6 bases outside the gene matches. This CDR3 region has 15 residues. The CDR3 bases are TGTGCCAGCAGCGGACAGGGGAGAAGAAACACTGAAGCTTTCTTT. It yields the protein CASSGQGRRNTEAFF.

This chain joins TRBV18 and TRBJ1-4; the match to TRBD1 covers 8 bases. Per germline, CDR1 KGHSH and CDR2 LQKENI. V dropped 3 bases and J dropped 7; count of bases not matched to a gene: 16. The CDR3 extends over 18 amino acids. CDR3 residues: CASSPVMRQGAGGEKLFF. The CDR3 nucleotides read TGTGCCAGCTCACCCGTGATGCGGCAGGGGGCAGGTGGTGAAAAACTGTTTTTT.

The CDR3 spells CASGETGATYEQYF. CDR3 DNA sequence: TGCGCCAGTGGGGAGACGGGCGCGACCTACGAGCAGTACTTC. The chain employs TRBV10-1 and TRBJ2-7, with D maybe TRBD2 (5 bases). V lost 9 bases, J lost 2 bases, and 17 bases lay in between. There are 14 residues in the CDR3. Germline V gene sequence: CDR1 WNHNN, CDR2 SYGVQD (reference sequence).

The J gene is TRBJ1-5, the V gene TRBV19; TRBD1 is a possible D gene (5 bases). From germline, CDR1 is LNHDA and CDR2 SQIVND (reference sequence). Trimming stripped 8 bases from V and 1 base from J, with 18 bases between. The CDR3 has 16 amino acids. In DNA, the CDR3 is TGTGCCAGTGCCCCTCAATTCAGGGCCAGCAATCAGCCCCAGCATTTT. It yields the protein CASAPQFRASNQPQHF.

This clone was recorded only once. This sequence joins TRBV10-3 and TRBJ2-7; 8 positions match TRBD1. This CDR3 is 15 amino acids long. With 3 bases clipped from V and 6 bases from J, the junction kept 10 bases outside the gene matches. The germline gives CDR1 ENHRY, CDR2 SYGVKD. The CDR3 sequence: CAISDRTGGTSEQYF. The CDR3 DNA follows: TGTGCCATCAGTGATAGAACAGGGGGAACTAGCGAGCAGTACTTC.

This clone has only a few counts. The chain couples TRBV3-1 (or the pseudogene TRBV3-2) to TRBJ1-5; D ambiguous. Germline lookup yields CDR1 LGHDT and CDR2 YNNKEL (reference sequence). The length of the CDR3 is 15 residues. Deletions cut 0 bases from V and 3 bases from J, with 9 bases between. CDR3 protein: CASSQDPGYNQPQHF. The CDR3 bases are TGTGCCAGCAGCCAAGATCCGGGGTACAATCAGCCCCAGCATTTT.

This clone was seen only once. The V call is TRBV19, the J call TRBJ1-2, with 7 bases identical to TRBD1. This CDR3 region has 12 residues. J lost 14 bases, V lost 6 bases, and 12 bases had no gene match. Germline assignment: CDR1 LNHDA and CDR2 SQIVND (reference sequence). The DNA of the CDR3 is TGTGCCAGTAGGCCTCTGACAGGGCCTATTACCTTC. Translating gives CASRPLTGPITF.

This clone was seen only once. The V call is TRBV11-2, the J call TRBJ2-7; D gene uncertain. CDR1 is SGHAT, CDR2 FQNNGV, per germline. The CDR3 totals 13 residues. Deletions cut 4 bases from V and 1 base from J, with 8 bases between. The CDR3 region has the DNA TGTGCCAGCAGCTCGCGACTTTCCTACGAGCAGTACTTC. This encodes CASSSRLSYEQYF.

The rearrangement links TRBV3-1 (or the pseudogene TRBV3-2) to TRBJ1-5; possible D gene TRBD1, 6 bases. V gave up 1 base and J gave up 5 bases, with 21 bases separating them. Germline V gives CDR1 LGHDT, CDR2 YNNKEL (reference sequence). The CDR3 has 18 residues. In nucleotides, the CDR3 is TGTGCCAGCAGCCAAGCTAAGTTTGGGGGCGGGTTTGATCAGCCCCAGCATTTT. It codes for CASSQAKFGGGFDQPQHF.

The V call is TRBV19, the J call TRBJ2-2; 8 bases align to TRBD1. The CDR3 covers 16 residues. The germline V gene encodes CDR1 LNHDA and CDR2 SQIVND (reference sequence). With 7 bases clipped from V and 2 bases from J, the junction kept 9 bases outside the gene matches. CDR3 sequence (DNA): TGTGCCAGTACCGTATTGGGACAGGAAAACACCGGGGAGCTGTTTTTT. It translates to CASTVLGQENTGELFF.

The chain carries TRBV18 and TRBJ1-4; 9 nucleotides align to TRBD1. CDR1 and CDR2 (germline): KGHSH, LQKENI. V shed 4 bases and J 12 bases; nucleotides not matched to a gene: 9. The CDR3 contains 14 residues. The DNA for the CDR3 is TGTGCCAGCTCACAGGGACAGGGCCTTGAGGAACTGTTTTTT. Encoded protein: CASSQGQGLEELFF.

The genes are TRBV29-1 and TRBJ2-7; the match to TRBD1 covers 7 bases. CDR1 and CDR2 from the germline V gene are SQVTM and ANQGSEA. The CDR3 runs 13 residues. V dropped 4 bases and J dropped 4; count of bases not matched to a gene: 7. The CDR3 loop reads CSVAGGRWYEQYF. The CDR3 nucleotides are TGCAGCGTTGCAGGGGGTCGGTGGTACGAGCAGTACTTC.

The chain recombines TRBV6-1 with TRBJ2-7; D unresolved. In germline, CDR1 is MNHNS, CDR2 SASEGT. Trimming cost V 1 base and J 4 bases, with 5 bases left between them. The CDR3 covers 12 residues. This CDR3 is CASSEVEYEQYF. CDR3 in DNA: TGTGCCAGCAGTGAAGTTGAGTACGAGCAGTACTTC.

The chain has TRBV12-3 or TRBV12-4 and TRBJ1-2; possibly TRBD1 for D (6 bases). The CDR3 has 13 amino acids. V lost 4 bases and J lost 1, with 7 bases in between. The CDR3 is CASSSQGNYGYTF. The CDR3 nucleotides are TGTGCCAGCAGTTCACAGGGTAACTATGGCTACACCTTC.

The J gene is TRBJ2-2, the V gene TRBV6-5; TRBD1 agrees at 9 bases. The CDR3 consists of 16 residues. Trimming took 0 bases from V and 7 from J; bases not matched to a gene: 6. CDR1 MNHEY and CDR2 SVGAGI come from the germline V gene. DNA for the CDR3: TGTGCCAGCAGTTACTCTTGGACAGGGGTCGGCGGGGAGCTGTTTTTT. Residues: CASSYSWTGVGGELFF.

The chain employs TRBV28 and TRBJ1-6; D remains unclear. Germline assignment: CDR1 MDHEN and CDR2 SYDVKM. This CDR3 contains 17 residues. V gave up 3 bases and J gave up 0 bases, with 12 bases separating them. The CDR3: CASSLAAESSYNSPLHF. The CDR3, as DNA: TGTGCCAGCAGTTTGGCGGCGGAGAGCTCCTATAATTCACCCCTCCACTTT. Together with reference TRBV28 and TRBJ1-6, the CDR3 gives the full variable domain: DVKVTQSSRYLVKRTGEKVFLECVQDMDHENMFWYRQDPGLGLRLIYFSYDVKMKEKGDIPEGYSVSREKKERFSLILESASTNQTSMYLCASSLAAESSYNSPLHFGNGTRLTVT.